This T cell receptor beta chain was sequenced during a study of response to subunit inactivated influenza vaccine. MiXCR, applied by TCRdb to the RT-PCR reads, yields one record per CDR3 protein. Among about 160,000 distinct CDR3 sequences listed, about a tenth were seen once. As to this clonotype: Its target is not known.

Broader study findings: The authors put forward the suggestion that each seasonal influenza vaccination may bring in only a limited number of new T cells.

The germline V gene encodes CDR1 SGHTA and CDR2 FQGNSA. The length of the CDR3 is 16 residues. Trimming cost V 0 bases and J 3 bases, with 9 bases left between them. The rearrangement links TRBV7-2 to TRBJ1-6; unclear D gene. The receptor was derived from a man in his fifties who received an inactivated influenza vaccine. Material: non-naive T cells sorted from PBMCs, obtained roughly 6 weeks after vaccination. In DNA, the CDR3 is TGTGCCAGCAGCTTAGCCACCACCCTCTATAATTCACCCCTCCACTTT. Its protein product is CASSLATTLYNSPLHF.